A selection of T cell receptor beta chains follows, all from one sample in a study of blood T cell repertoires in COVID-19. Measured with immunoSEQ multiplex PCR; TCRdb has only the in-frame clones, and not every one. The sample has about 210,000 clones, 85% seen once; the top ten hold about 17%. Source material: PBMCs or T cells enriched from blood (not recorded which). The source of these receptors is a middle-aged man who had recovered from COVID-19. Each CDR3 is given without its conserved first and last residue. Where a row states a size, it is once, few, many or the class of an expanded clone; other rows omit it.

>-|TRBV30|TRBJ1-2
ARQGQPNYGYT
>-|TRBV11-2|TRBJ2-7
ASSLCPRSGTSGTYEQY
>-|TRBV11-2|TRBJ2-7
ASSWGGTYEQY
>-|TRBV9|TRBJ2-5
ASSVGGRVYETQY
>-|TRBV2|TRBJ2-1
ASSDDRAGLQF
>-|TRBV28|TRBJ1-6
ASSPPDSYNSPLH
>-|TRBV18|TRBJ2-4
ASSPLGTPRGKNIQY
>-|TRBV7-9|TRBJ1-1
ASSLRGTEAF
>-|TRBV19|TRBJ1-5
ASMERFGVVRGNQPQH
>-|TRBV28|TRBJ2-7
ASNPTGGFTEQY
>-|TRBV28|TRBJ1-4
ASSLLQGAGEKLF
>-|TRBV4-2|TRBJ2-5
ASSQQAERRETQY
>-|TRBV27|TRBJ2-5
ASSLSSGDIFRETQY
>few|TRBV7-9|TRBJ1-6
ASSLDRGVNSPLH
>-|TRBV4-1|TRBJ1-2
ASSQDPAEPYYGYT
>-|TRBV3-1/TRBV3-2|TRBJ1-2
ASSPSSRFAGYT
>-|TRBV5-1|TRBJ2-1
ASSLTSENEQF
>-|TRBV5-4|TRBJ2-2
ASSFDLGTSGTGELF
>-|TRBV10-3|TRBJ2-3
AISESAQSTDTQY
>-|TRBV6-2/TRBV6-3|TRBJ2-3
ASSYSRLERTDTQY
>few|TRBV29-1|TRBJ2-7
SVVGLAGTYEQY
>once|TRBV13|TRBJ2-7
ASRGTSHSYEQY
>-|TRBV30|TRBJ1-2
AWSERFGGGDGYT
>-|TRBV4-2|TRBJ1-1
ASSQGTANTEAF
>-|TRBV2|TRBJ1-2
ASREQGIKYGYT
>-|TRBV2|TRBJ2-1
ASNGLAAINEQF
>-|TRBV5-4|TRBJ1-1
AIPDRNTEAF
>-|TRBV13|TRBJ2-1
ASQPSGSYNEQF
>-|TRBV7-9|TRBJ2-4
ASSLAVSGTTKNIQY
>-|TRBV18|TRBJ2-3
ASSPGLAGFTDTQY
>-|TRBV5-4|TRBJ2-7
ASSLSGRALGEQY
>-|TRBV6-5|TRBJ2-7
ASSYATGGSYEQY
>-|TRBV7-9|TRBJ2-1
ASSLSRGVYNEQF
>few|TRBV27|TRBJ1-1
ATMEGPEAF
>-|TRBV14|TRBJ2-2
ASSQDVRRTGGNTGELF
>-|TRBV28|TRBJ1-2
ASRLLGAGQHNYGYT
>-|TRBV6-5|TRBJ1-1
ASSHSGSTNTEAF
>once|TRBV2|TRBJ2-5
ASIEGSRETQY
>-|TRBV28|TRBJ1-5
ASREQGEWYQPQH
>few|TRBV9|TRBJ2-1
ASSSRREDRGSYNEQF
>-|TRBV25-1|TRBJ1-1
ASSAGEAF
>-|TRBV6-6|TRBJ2-2
ASKGQGIGTGELF
>-|TRBV4-1|TRBJ2-6
ASSQSAGSGANVLT
>-|TRBV5-6|TRBJ1-2
ASSFGDRGSYGYT
>-|TRBV7-9|TRBJ1-3
AVRGRRNTIY
>-|TRBV19|TRBJ1-2
ASSINPVYGYT
>-|TRBV6-6|TRBJ2-3
ASSPTGRGSRTDTQY
>-|TRBV7-2|TRBJ2-7
ASSPIRHYEQY
>-|TRBV29-1|TRBJ2-1
SVAVLVATEQF
>-|TRBV12-2|TRBJ2-5
ASRLLLTHKKTQY
>-|TRBV29-1|TRBJ1-2
SVEDYVRQGGYGYT
>-|TRBV5-1|TRBJ2-1
ASSPQGNRGDEQF